A selection of T cell receptor beta chains follows, all from one sample in a study of cytomegalovirus exposure and HLA in healthy donors. Generated by immunoSEQ multiplex PCR, the TCRdb table keeps only in-frame clones and is missing some. The repertoire has 150,000 to 200,000 clones, around 83% of them found once; the top ten carry 6.5%. The sample comprised PBMCs. The receptors stem from a woman aged 45-65 years in good health and CMV-seropositive. CDR3s include the opening cysteine and the closing phenylalanine or tryptophan. The D gene is left open where the match is weak. Clone size appears in some rows only: once, few, many, or a class for an expanded clone.

TRBD2,TRBJ2-1,TRBV15,-,TGTGCCACCAGCAGAGAGCGGGAGGCCGGAAGTTCGCAGTTCTTC,CATSREREAGSSQFF
-,TRBJ2-1,TRBV28,-,TGTGCCAGCACCCGTTCCGGGAGCTCCTACAATGAGCAGTTCTTC,CASTRSGSSYNEQFF
TRBD1,TRBJ2-5,TRBV15,once,TGTGCCACCAGCAGAGATCCAGACAGGGCTGAGACCCAGTACTTC,CATSRDPDRAETQYF
-,TRBJ1-1,TRBV6-5,-,TGTGCCAGCAGTCCCCGGGGGTACACTGAAGCTTTCTTT,CASSPRGYTEAFF
-,TRBJ1-1,TRBV9,-,TGTGCCAGCAGCGTAGCTCTGTACGGGAACACTGAAGCTTTCTTT,CASSVALYGNTEAFF
-,TRBJ2-7,TRBV6-6,-,TGTGCCAGCACCGACAGTATTGATTACGAGCAGTACTTC,CASTDSIDYEQYF
TRBD2,TRBJ2-3,TRBV28,-,TGTGCCAGCAGTTTTCGGACTAGTACTAGCACAGATACGCAGTATTTT,CASSFRTSTSTDTQYF
-,TRBJ2-3,TRBV30,-,TGTGCCTGGAGTGGAGTGGATACGCAGTATTTT,CAWSGVDTQYF
TRBD1,TRBJ2-5,TRBV19,-,TGTGCCAGTAGCCAAACAGGGGAAGAGACCCAGTACTTC,CASSQTGEETQYF
-,TRBJ1-2,TRBV5-6,-,TGTGCCAGCAGCTTTGGAGGGTCTCCCGGTGGCTACACCTTC,CASSFGGSPGGYTF
TRBD1,TRBJ1-1,TRBV29-1,-,TGCAGCGTTGTGAGACAGGGCCCCACTGAAGCTTTCTTT,CSVVRQGPTEAFF
TRBD2,TRBJ2-3,TRBV30,-,TGTGCCTGGAGTGGGAAGGGAGGGCCAGATACGCAGTATTTT,CAWSGKGGPDTQYF
-,TRBJ2-1,TRBV25-1,-,TGTGCCAGCAGTGTCCAAGGGGGAAGAGCCTACAATGAGCAGTTCTTC,CASSVQGGRAYNEQFF
-,TRBJ2-7,TRBV28,-,TGTGCCACCGGGACTGTTTCCTACGAGCAGTACTTC,CATGTVSYEQYF
-,TRBJ2-2,TRBV29-1,-,TGCAGCGTTGAAGGTGGAGGACGGACCAACACCGGGGAGCTGTTTTTT,CSVEGGGRTNTGELFF
TRBD1,TRBJ1-2,TRBV19,-,TGTGCCATAGGGGACAGGGTTGGCTACACCTTC,CAIGDRVGYTF
TRBD2,TRBJ2-2,TRBV28,-,TGTGCCACTCTTAGGACGGGGGGGGTTGGCACCGGGGAGCTGTTTTTT,CATLRTGGVGTGELFF
TRBD2,TRBJ2-1,TRBV7-9,-,TGTGCCAGCAGCGATGGGGGGACTAGCGATGAGCAGTTCTTC,CASSDGGTSDEQFF
TRBD1,TRBJ1-1,TRBV5-6,-,TGTGCCAGCAGCTGGCCGGGACAGGGAGGCACTGAAGCTTTCTTT,CASSWPGQGGTEAFF
-,TRBJ2-3,TRBV19,-,TGTGCCAGTAGTATGCTAGGAGGATCTAGCACAGATACGCAGTATTTT,CASSMLGGSSTDTQYF
TRBD2,TRBJ2-3,TRBV10-3,-,TGTGCCATCAGTGTAGGGACTAGCGGTAGCACAGATACGCAGTATTTT,CAISVGTSGSTDTQYF
TRBD1,TRBJ2-7,TRBV10-3,-,TGTGCCATCAGTGATGGGCAGGGGGACTACGAGCAGTACTTC,CAISDGQGDYEQYF
TRBD1,TRBJ2-7,TRBV28,-,TGTGCCAGCAGTTCCCACCCATATGGACAGGGGAGCTCCTACGAGCAGTACTTC,CASSSHPYGQGSSYEQYF
TRBD2,TRBJ2-7,TRBV7-9,-,TGTGCCAGCAGCCCAAACAAGCGGGGGGGCCGCTACGAGCAGTACTTC,CASSPNKRGGRYEQYF
TRBD1,TRBJ1-3,TRBV10-3,-,TGTGCCATCAGTGGACAGGGGGACGGAAACACCATATATTTT,CAISGQGDGNTIYF